The next 4 T cell receptor beta chains were all read from a single sample in a study of blood T cell repertoires in COVID-19. This table comes from immunoSEQ multiplex PCR, and its TCRdb copy is limited to in-frame clones, with some not included. The repertoire holds under 300,000 clones, 90% to 95% seen once, with roughly 1.2% in the top ten. The sequenced sample consisted of PBMCs or T cells enriched from blood (not recorded which). The receptors here all came from a human donor in a cohort exposed to, infected with or recovered from COVID-19 (not recorded which). The donor label of this sample is uncertain.

The chain uses TRBV7-5 and TRBJ1-5; the DNA was not used to check the table's D call, TRBD1. TRBV7-5 is listed as a pseudogene. The length of the CDR3 is 16 residues. CDR3 DNA: TGTGCCAGAAGCTTAGCGGGGACAGGGAGAGGTCAGCCCCAGCATTTT. Translating it yields CARSLAGTGRGQPQHF.

The genes are TRBV14 and TRBJ2-7; 11 bases match TRBD1. Germline CDR1 reads SGHDN; CDR2 reads FVKESK. The CDR3 spans 15 residues. Losses at the gene ends were 1 base for V and 3 bases for J; bases not matched to a gene: 2. Here the CDR3 DNA reads TGTGCCAGCAGCCAAGTAGGGACAGGGGGCTACGAGCAGTACTTC. Protein sequence: CASSQVGTGGYEQYF.

The V and J genes are TRBV18 and TRBJ2-1; D perhaps matches TRBD1 (6 bases). Germline V CDR1 and CDR2: KGHSH, LQKENI. This CDR3 is 13 amino acids long. The V gene lost 6 bases and the J gene lost 8 bases, with 14 bases spanning the gap. CDR3 nucleotides: TGTGCCAGCTCGCTGACAGGACCCGATGAGCAGTTCTTC. It encodes CASSLTGPDEQFF.

On this clone: The same CDR3 can be traced to other DNA sequences in this sample. The chain links TRBV4-3 to TRBJ2-3, with D possibly being TRBD2 (6 bases). The V and J ends lost 0 bases and 1 base respectively, with 8 bases between them. Germline V gives CDR1 LGHNA, CDR2 YSLEER. The CDR3 is made up of 15 amino acids. The CDR3 spells CASSQDGGGTDTQYF. The CDR3 coding sequence is TGCGCCAGCAGCCAAGATGGCGGGGGCACAGATACGCAGTATTTT.